These 15 T cell receptor beta chains were sequenced from one sample in a study of regulatory T cells in long-lasting Graves disease. Combining iRepertoire HTBI primers with Arm-PCR of CDR3 regions, the authors built TCR beta libraries. TCRdb processed the multiplex PCR reads anew with MiXCR; each CDR3 protein has one entry. The sample lists a few hundred thousand distinct CDR3 sequences, 20% to 30% occurring once. Noted time point: persistent/refractory GD, antithyroid drugs over 5 years with positive TRAb. TCR sequences were obtained from RNA taken from PBMCs. Material: peripheral blood mononuclear cells (PBMCs), obtained when the disease was refractory, from a patient treated with antithyroid drugs. These receptors were collected from a female donor with Graves disease.

This chain links TRBV15 with TRBJ2-7; possible D gene TRBD2, 6 bases. The CDR3 has 15 amino acids. Trimming removed 1 base at V and 3 bases at J, with 13 bases between. Germline V gene lookup returns CDR1 LNHNV and CDR2 YYDKDF (reference sequence). The CDR3 protein is CATSRAGRGVYEQYF. CDR3 nucleotides: TGTGCCACCAGCAGAGCCGGGAGAGGGGTCTACGAGCAGTACTTC.

This clonotype was counted ten times or more. The genes are TRBV12-5 and TRBJ2-7; 9 bases map to TRBD2. Germline trimming cut 9 bases from V and 6 bases from J; bases unmatched to any gene: 12. The length of the CDR3 is 14 residues. Per the germline V gene, CDR1 is LGHNT and CDR2 is FRNRAP. CDR3 residues: CASGRSGSNGEQYF. The CDR3 region has the DNA TGTGCTAGCGGCCGTAGCGGGAGCAACGGCGAGCAGTACTTC.

The chain joins TRBV5-1 to TRBJ2-7, with TRBD1 as a possible D gene (6 bases). Germline assignment: CDR1 SGHRS and CDR2 YFSETQ. This CDR3 region has 17 residues. V lost 3 bases to trimming and J lost 2 bases, with 21 bases between them. The CDR3 sequence is CASSYGTTRDITYEQYF. CDR3 bases: TGCGCCAGCAGCTATGGGACGACCCGGGACATCACCTACGAGCAGTACTTC.

The chain combines TRBV15 with TRBJ2-3; D call uncertain. Germline V lookup: CDR1 LNHNV, CDR2 YYDKDF (reference sequence). Trimming stripped 5 bases from V and 2 bases from J, with 11 bases between. The CDR3 contains 14 residues. The CDR3 DNA reads TGTGCCACCAGCGGACGGATTTTCACAGATACGCAGTATTTT. As protein: CATSGRIFTDTQYF.

This clonotype was seen more than once but under ten times. This could be a read error, since a much larger clone is one nucleotide away. This chain connects TRBV7-2 to TRBJ2-7; 7 bases align to TRBD2. In germline, CDR1 is SGHTA, CDR2 FQGNSA. The CDR3 has 13 amino acids. The CDR3 nucleotides read TGTGCCGGCAGCTTACGGCGGGAGCGTGAGCAGTACTTC. It specifies CAGSLRREREQYF.

There are many counts of this clonotype. The rearrangement uses TRBV12-3 or TRBV12-4 and TRBJ2-7; the match to TRBD1 covers 7 bases. V trimming: 2 bases; J trimming: 4 bases; junction bases outside the gene matches: 11. The CDR3 has 16 residues. CDR3 coding DNA: TGTGCCAGCAGTTTAATGCTATCGGACAGGAGTTACGAGCAGTACTTC. It codes for CASSLMLSDRSYEQYF.

CDR3 amino acids: CASSLTLAGEFYEQYF. The CDR3 DNA reads TGTGCCAGCAGCCTAACCCTAGCGGGAGAATTCTACGAGCAGTACTTC. The chain employs TRBV9 and TRBJ2-7; 10 bases are a match to TRBD2. J lost 3 bases, V lost 4 bases, and 10 bases had no gene match. The CDR3 covers 16 residues. The germline gives CDR1 SGDLS, CDR2 YYNGEE.

This clonotype was seen more than once but under ten times. This chain joins TRBV5-1 and TRBJ1-1, with D maybe TRBD1 (6 bases). CDR3 length: 16 amino acids. V dropped 3 bases and J dropped 0 bases, with 15 bases sitting between them. Germline assignment: CDR1 SGHRS and CDR2 YFSETQ. CDR3 bases: TGCGCCAGCAGCTCTAGACAGGAGAACTTGAACACTGAAGCTTTCTTT. Its protein product is CASSSRQENLNTEAFF. The variable domain in full, with the rest retrieved from reference TRBV5-1 and TRBJ1-1, is KAGVTQTPRYLIKTRGQQVTLSCSPISGHRSVSWYQQTPGQGLQFLFEYFSETQRNKGNFPGRFSGRQFSNSRSEMNVSTLELGDSALYLCASSSRQENLNTEAFFGQGTRLTVV.

Ten or more counts support this clonotype. CDR3 nucleotide sequence: TGCAGCGTTTCCGTACAGGGGTTTGATAGCAATCAGCCCCAGCATTTT. This gives the protein CSVSVQGFDSNQPQHF. The V and J genes are TRBV29-1 and TRBJ1-5; 7 bases align to TRBD1. This CDR3 is 16 amino acids long. Germline V CDR1 and CDR2: SQVTM, ANQGSEA. Unmatched junction bases numbered 10, after V lost 5 bases and J lost 0 bases.

This clonotype was seen only a few times. An end of the junction does not agree with germline; a read error may underlie this. The chain joins TRBV2 to TRBJ2-5; D gene ambiguous. Germline CDR1 reads SNHLY; CDR2 reads FYNNEI. The CDR3 is made up of 12 amino acids. The CDR3 DNA reads TGTGCCAGCCGCCCTGGCGCGGAGACCCGGTACTTC. Protein: CASRPGAETRYF.

The rearrangement joins TRBV10-2 to TRBJ2-4; the D gene is possibly TRBD2 (7 bases). This CDR3 has 15 residues. Germline CDR1 is WSHSY and CDR2 is SAAADI. Deletions cut 4 bases from V and 3 bases from J, with 13 bases between. The CDR3 protein is CASSGGGAGKNIQYF. CDR3 nucleotides: TGCGCCAGCAGTGGGGGGGGGGCCGGCAAAAACATTCAGTACTTC.

This clonotype was picked up a small number of times. One junction end does not reproduce the germline sequence, and a read error may be involved. The V gene is TRBV6-5, the J gene TRBJ2-1; 13 nucleotides agree with TRBD2. The CDR3 runs 14 residues. The germline V gene encodes CDR1 MNHEY and CDR2 SVGAGI. The CDR3 here is CASSYAAQGLAGLF. CDR3 coding DNA: TGTGCCAGCAGTTACGCTGCCCAGGGACTAGCGGGACTCTTC.

For this clonotype: The CDR3 does not end in the conserved phenylalanine or tryptophan, so this is likely a read error. The V gene is TRBV5-6, the J gene TRBJ1-1; D gene ambiguous. CDR3 length equals 12 residues. CDR1 is SGHDT and CDR2 is YYEEEE in the germline V gene. Trimming left V 4 bases short and J 4 bases short, with 8 bases between. The CDR3: CASSPRGTEAFS. In DNA form, the CDR3 reads TGTGCCAGCAGCCCAAGAGGCACTGAAGCTTTCTCT.

In this sample, this clonotype turned up many times. The V call is TRBV7-2, the J call TRBJ1-1; D gene unclear. V shed 5 bases and J shed 5 bases, with 18 bases lying between them. The CDR3 is 15 amino acids. Germline V gene sequence: CDR1 SGHTA, CDR2 FQGNSA. CDR3 region: CASSASGSSRTEAFF. CDR3 in DNA: TGTGCCAGCAGCGCCTCCGGTTCCAGTAGGACTGAAGCTTTCTTT.

The V and J genes are TRBV20-1 and TRBJ2-7, with 9 bases lining up with TRBD2. CDR1 and CDR2 (germline): DFQATT, SNEGSKA (reference sequence). The CDR3 consists of 16 residues. Unmatched junction bases numbered 16, after V lost 6 bases and J lost 4 bases. The CDR3 spells CSAPDRASGTYYEQYF. Written as DNA, the CDR3 is TGCAGTGCCCCCGACCGGGCTAGCGGGACTTATTACGAGCAGTACTTC.